Sequencing of this T cell receptor (beta chain) was carried out in a study of early T cells in non-severe SARS-CoV-2 infection. At least ten counts were recorded for this clonotype. The target antigen is unknown. V lost 9 bases, J lost 6 bases, and 12 bases lay in between. Germline CDR1 reads WNHNN; CDR2 reads SYGVQD (reference sequence). CDR3 length: 13 residues. General study results and limits: Matching against VDJdb likely underestimated virus-specific expansions, favoring anti-spike CD8.

Individual cDNA molecules received unique molecular identifiers. Using its own MiXCR run on the 5' RACE reads, TCRdb lists one record per CDR3 protein. The sample has 46,000 or so distinct CDR3 sequences; less than 8.5% are singletons. The chain joins TRBV10-1 to TRBJ1-6; D possibly corresponds to TRBD1 (6 bases). The sequencing sample was made of whole blood. This TCR derives from an adult who was a healthcare worker with PCR-confirmed SARS-CoV-2 infection or an uninfected control (not recorded which). The DNA of the CDR3 is TGCGCCAGTACCCAGGGGACTAATTCACCCCTCCACTTT. The encoded protein is CASTQGTNSPLHF.